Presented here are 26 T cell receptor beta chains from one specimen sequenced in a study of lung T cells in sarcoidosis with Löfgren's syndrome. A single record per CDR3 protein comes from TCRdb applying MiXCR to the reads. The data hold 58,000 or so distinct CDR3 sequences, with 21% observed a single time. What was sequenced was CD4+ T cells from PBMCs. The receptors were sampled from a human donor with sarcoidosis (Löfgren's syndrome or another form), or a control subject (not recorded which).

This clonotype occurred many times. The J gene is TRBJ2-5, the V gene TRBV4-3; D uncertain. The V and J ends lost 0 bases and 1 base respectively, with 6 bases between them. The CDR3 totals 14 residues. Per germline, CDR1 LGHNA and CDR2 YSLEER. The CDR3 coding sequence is TGCGCCAGCAGCCAAGAATCGGGCCAAGAGACCCAGTACTTC. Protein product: CASSQESGQETQYF.

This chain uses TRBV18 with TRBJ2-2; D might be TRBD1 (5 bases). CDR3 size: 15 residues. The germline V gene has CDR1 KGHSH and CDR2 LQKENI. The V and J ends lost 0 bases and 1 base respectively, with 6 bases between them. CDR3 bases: TGTGCCAGCTCACCACCGGGGCAGAACACCGGGGAGCTGTTTTTT. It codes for CASSPPGQNTGELFF.

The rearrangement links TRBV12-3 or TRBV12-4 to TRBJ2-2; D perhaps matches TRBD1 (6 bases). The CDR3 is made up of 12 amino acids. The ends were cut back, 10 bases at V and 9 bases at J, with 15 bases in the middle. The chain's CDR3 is CANIPDRRELFF. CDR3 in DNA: TGTGCCAACATCCCTGACAGGAGGGAGCTGTTTTTT.

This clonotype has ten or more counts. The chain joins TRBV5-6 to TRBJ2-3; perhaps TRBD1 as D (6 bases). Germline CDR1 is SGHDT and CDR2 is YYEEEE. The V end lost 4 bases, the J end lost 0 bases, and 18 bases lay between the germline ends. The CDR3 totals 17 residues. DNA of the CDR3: TGTGCCAGCAGCCCAGACAGGAGACTCCCAAGCACAGATACGCAGTATTTT. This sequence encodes CASSPDRRLPSTDTQYF.

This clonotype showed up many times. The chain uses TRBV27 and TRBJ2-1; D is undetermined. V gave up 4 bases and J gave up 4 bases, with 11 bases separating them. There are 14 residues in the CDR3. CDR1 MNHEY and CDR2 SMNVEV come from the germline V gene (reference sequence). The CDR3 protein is CASSSLFGYNEQFF. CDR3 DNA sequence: TGTGCCAGCAGTTCCCTTTTCGGATACAATGAGCAGTTCTTC.

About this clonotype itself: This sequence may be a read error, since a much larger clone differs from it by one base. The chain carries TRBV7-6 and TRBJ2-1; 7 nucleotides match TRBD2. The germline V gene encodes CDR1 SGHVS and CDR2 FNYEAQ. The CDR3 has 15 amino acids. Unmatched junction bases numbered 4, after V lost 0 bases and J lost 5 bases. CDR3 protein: CASSLAGGSHNEQFF. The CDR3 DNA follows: TGTGCCAGCAGCTTAGCGGGGGGGTCCCACAATGAGCAGTTCTTC. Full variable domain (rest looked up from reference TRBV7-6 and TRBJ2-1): GAGVSQSPRYKVTKRGQDVALRCDPISGHVSLYWYRQALGQGPEFLTYFNYEAQQDKSGLPNDRFSAERPEGSISTLTIQRTEQRDSAMYRCASSLAGGSHNEQFFGPGTRLTVL.

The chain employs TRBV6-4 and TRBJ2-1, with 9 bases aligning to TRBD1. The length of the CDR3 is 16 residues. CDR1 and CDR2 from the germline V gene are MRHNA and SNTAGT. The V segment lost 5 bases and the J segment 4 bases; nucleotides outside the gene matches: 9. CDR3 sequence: CASSYTGTGSYNEQFF. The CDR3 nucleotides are TGTGCCAGCAGTTACACCGGGACAGGGTCTTACAATGAGCAGTTCTTC.

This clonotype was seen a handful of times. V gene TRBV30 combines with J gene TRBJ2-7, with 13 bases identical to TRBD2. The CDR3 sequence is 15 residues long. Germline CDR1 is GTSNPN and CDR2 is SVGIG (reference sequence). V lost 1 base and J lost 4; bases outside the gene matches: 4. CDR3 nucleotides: TGTGCCTGGAGTGGGACTAGCGGGAGTTTGTACGAGCAGTACTTC. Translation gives CAWSGTSGSLYEQYF.

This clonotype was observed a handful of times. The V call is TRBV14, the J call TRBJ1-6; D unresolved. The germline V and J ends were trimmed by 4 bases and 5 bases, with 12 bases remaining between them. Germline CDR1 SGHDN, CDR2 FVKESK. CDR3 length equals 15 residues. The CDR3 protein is CASSPTSGNNSPLHF. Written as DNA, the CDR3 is TGTGCCAGCAGCCCCACGTCGGGCAATAATTCACCCCTCCACTTT.

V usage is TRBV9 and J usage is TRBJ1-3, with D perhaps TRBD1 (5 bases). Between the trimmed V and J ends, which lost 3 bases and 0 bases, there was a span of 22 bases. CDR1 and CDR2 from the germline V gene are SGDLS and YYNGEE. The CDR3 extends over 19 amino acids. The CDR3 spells CASSGVEGFRASSGNTIYF. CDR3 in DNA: TGTGCCAGCAGCGGCGTAGAGGGGTTCAGGGCCTCCTCTGGAAACACCATATATTTT.

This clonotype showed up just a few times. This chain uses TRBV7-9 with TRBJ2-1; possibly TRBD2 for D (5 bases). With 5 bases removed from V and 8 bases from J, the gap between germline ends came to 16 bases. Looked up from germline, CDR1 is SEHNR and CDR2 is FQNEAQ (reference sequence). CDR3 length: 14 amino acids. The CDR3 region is CASSQKREFHEQFF. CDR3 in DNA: TGTGCCAGCAGCCAAAAAAGGGAGTTTCATGAGCAGTTCTTC.

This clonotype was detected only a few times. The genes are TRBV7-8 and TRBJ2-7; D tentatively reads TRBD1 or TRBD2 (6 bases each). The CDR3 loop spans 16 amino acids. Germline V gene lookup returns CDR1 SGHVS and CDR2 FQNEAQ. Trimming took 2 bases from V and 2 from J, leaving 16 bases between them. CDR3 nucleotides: TGTGCCAGCAGCTTATCGGGGGCAGGTGCTACCTACGAGCAGTACTTC. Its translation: CASSLSGAGATYEQYF.

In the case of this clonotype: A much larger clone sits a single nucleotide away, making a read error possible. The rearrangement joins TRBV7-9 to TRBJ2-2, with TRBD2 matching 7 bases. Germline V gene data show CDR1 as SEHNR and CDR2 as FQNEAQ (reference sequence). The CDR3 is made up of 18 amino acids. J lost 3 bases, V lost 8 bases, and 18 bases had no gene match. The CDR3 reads CASVPQELAVQHTGELFF. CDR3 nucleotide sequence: TGTGCCAGCGTGCCTCAGGAGCTAGCGGTACAACACACCGGGGAGCTGTTTTTT.

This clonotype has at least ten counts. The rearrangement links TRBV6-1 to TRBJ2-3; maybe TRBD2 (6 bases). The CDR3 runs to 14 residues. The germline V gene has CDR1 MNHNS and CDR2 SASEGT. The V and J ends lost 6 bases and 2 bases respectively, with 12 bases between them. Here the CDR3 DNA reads TGTGCCAGCAGATCGGGACTCTACACAGATACGCAGTATTTT. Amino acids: CASRSGLYTDTQYF.

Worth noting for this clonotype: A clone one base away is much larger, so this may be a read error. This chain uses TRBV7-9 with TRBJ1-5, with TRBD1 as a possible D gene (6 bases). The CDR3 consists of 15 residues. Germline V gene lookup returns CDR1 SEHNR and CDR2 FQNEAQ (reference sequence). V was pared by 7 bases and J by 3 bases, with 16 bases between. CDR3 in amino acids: CASNLDSYLNQPQHF. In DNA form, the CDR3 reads TGTGCCAGCAATCTGGACAGCTACCTCAATCAGCCCCAGCATTTT.

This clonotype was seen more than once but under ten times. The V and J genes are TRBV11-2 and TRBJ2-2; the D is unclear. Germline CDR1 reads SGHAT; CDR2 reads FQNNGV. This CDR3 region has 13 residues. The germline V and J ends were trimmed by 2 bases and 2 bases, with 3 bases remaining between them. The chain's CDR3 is CASSLSNTGELFF. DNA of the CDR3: TGTGCCAGCAGCTTATCTAACACCGGGGAGCTGTTTTTT.

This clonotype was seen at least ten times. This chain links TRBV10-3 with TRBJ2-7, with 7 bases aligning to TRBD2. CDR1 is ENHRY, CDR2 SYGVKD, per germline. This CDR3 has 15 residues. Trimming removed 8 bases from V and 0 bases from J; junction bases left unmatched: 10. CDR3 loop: CAIRPGGGDSYEQYV. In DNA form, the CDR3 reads TGTGCCATCCGTCCGGGGGGTGGGGACTCCTACGAGCAGTACGTC.

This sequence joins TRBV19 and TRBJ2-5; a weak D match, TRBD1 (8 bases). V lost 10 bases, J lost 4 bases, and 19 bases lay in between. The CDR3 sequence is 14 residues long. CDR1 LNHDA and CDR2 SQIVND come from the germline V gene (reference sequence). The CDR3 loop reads CATSDRGGRETQYF. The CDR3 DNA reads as TGTGCCACCTCCGACAGGGGCGGGAGAGAGACCCAGTACTTC.

The CDR3 sequence: CASSQDEDRVGETQYF. The CDR3 region has the DNA TGCGCCAGCAGCCAAGATGAGGACAGGGTAGGCGAGACCCAGTACTTC. This rearrangement joins TRBV4-1 to TRBJ2-5; 8 bases match TRBD1. Trimming removed 0 bases from V and 5 bases from J; junction bases left unmatched: 8. Germline CDR1 MGHRA, CDR2 YSYEKL. The CDR3 totals 16 residues.

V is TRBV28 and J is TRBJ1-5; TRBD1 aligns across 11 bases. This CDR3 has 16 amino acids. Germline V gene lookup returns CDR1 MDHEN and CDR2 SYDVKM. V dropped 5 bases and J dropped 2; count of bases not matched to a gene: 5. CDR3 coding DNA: TGTGCCAGCAGTCCGGGACAGGGGGGTGGCAATCAGCCCCAGCATTTT. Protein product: CASSPGQGGGNQPQHF.

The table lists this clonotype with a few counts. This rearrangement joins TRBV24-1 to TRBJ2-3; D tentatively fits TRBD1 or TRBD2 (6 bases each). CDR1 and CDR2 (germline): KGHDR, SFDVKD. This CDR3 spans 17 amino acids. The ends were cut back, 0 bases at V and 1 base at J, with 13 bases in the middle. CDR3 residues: CATSDLQRGLGTDTQYF. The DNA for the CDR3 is TGTGCCACCAGTGATTTGCAACGGGGGCTAGGCACAGATACGCAGTATTTT.

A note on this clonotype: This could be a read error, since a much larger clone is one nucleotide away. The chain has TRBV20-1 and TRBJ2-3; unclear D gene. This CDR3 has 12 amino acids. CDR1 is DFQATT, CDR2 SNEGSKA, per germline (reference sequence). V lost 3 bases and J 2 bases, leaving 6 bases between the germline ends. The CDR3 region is CSASGNTDTQYF. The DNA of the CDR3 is TGCAGTGCTAGCGGTAACACAGATACGCAGTATTTT.

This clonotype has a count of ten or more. This CDR3 reads CATGSGAFF. Written as DNA, the CDR3 is TGTGCCACCGGCTCTGGAGCTTTCTTT. The rearrangement uses TRBV24-1 and TRBJ1-1; D not resolved. Per germline, CDR1 KGHDR and CDR2 SFDVKD. The length of the CDR3 is 9 residues. V shed 9 bases and J shed 10 bases, with 8 bases lying between them.

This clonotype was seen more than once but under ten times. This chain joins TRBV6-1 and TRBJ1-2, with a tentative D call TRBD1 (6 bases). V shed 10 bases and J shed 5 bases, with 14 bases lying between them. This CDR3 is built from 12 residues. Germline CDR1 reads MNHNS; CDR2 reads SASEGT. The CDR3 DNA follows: TGTGCCACTGTAGAGGGGGGGTATGGCTACACCTTC. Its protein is CATVEGGYGYTF.

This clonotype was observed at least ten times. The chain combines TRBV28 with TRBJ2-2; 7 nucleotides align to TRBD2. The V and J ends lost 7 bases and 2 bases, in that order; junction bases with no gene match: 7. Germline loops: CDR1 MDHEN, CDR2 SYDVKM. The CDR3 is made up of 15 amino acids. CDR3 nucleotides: TGTGCCAGCAAGACGAGCGGGGTTAACACCGGGGAGCTGTTTTTT. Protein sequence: CASKTSGVNTGELFF.

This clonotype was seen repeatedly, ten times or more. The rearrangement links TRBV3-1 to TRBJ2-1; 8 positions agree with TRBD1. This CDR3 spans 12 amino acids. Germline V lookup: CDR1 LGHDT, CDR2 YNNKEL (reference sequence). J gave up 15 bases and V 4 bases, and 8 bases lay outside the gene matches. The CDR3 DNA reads TGTGCCAGCAGCCCAGGACAGGGTAAGCCGTTCTTC. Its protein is CASSPGQGKPFF.